This T cell receptor beta chain was captured in a study of blood T cell repertoires in COVID-19. The data were produced by immunoSEQ multiplex PCR, yet TCRdb's version contains in-frame clones alone and is incomplete. This repertoire shows some 300,000 clones, roughly 88% found once; its top ten account for 5.5% to 7%. Germline CDR1 and CDR2: SGDLS and YYNGEE. V lost 0 bases, J lost 7 bases, and 11 bases lay in between. This CDR3 is built from 15 residues. This TCR came from a woman aged 30 to 39 who had recovered from COVID-19. The material sequenced was peripheral blood. The V and J genes are TRBV9 and TRBJ1-6; TRBD1 might be the D (5 bases). In DNA form, the CDR3 reads TGTGCCAGCAGCGTAGAGGGCGGGGGAAATTCACCCCTCCACTTT. Protein sequence: CASSVEGGGNSPLHF.